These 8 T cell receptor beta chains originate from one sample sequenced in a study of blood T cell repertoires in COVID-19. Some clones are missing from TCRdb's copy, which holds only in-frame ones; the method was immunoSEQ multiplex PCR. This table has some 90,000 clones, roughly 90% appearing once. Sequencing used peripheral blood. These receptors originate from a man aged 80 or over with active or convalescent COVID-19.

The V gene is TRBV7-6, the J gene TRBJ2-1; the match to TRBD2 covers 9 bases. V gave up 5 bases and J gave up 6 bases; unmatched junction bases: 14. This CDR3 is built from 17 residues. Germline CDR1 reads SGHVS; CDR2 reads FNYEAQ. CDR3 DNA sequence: TGTGCCAGCAGCCTCCGCTCCCGACTAGCGGAGGTCAATGAGCAGTTCTTC. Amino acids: CASSLRSRLAEVNEQFF.

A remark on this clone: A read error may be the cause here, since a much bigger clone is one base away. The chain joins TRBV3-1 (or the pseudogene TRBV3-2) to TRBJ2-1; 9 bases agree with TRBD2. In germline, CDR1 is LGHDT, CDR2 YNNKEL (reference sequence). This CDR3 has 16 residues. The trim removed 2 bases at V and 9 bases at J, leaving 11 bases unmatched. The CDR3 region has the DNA TGTGCCAGCAGCCAAACTCTGGGACTAGCTGGAGGTGAGCAGTTCTTC. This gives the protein CASSQTLGLAGGEQFF.

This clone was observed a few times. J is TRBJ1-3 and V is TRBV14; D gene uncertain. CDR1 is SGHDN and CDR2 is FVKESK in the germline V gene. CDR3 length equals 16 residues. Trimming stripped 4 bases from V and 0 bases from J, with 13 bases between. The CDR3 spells CASSPEALTSGNTIYF. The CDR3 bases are TGTGCCAGCAGCCCCGAGGCACTTACCTCTGGAAACACCATATATTTT. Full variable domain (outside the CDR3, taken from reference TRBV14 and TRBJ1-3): EAGVTQFPSHSVIEKGQTVTLRCDPISGHDNLYWYRRVMGKEIKFLLHFVKESKQDESGMPNNRFLAERTGGTYSTLKVQPAELEDSGVYFCASSPEALTSGNTIYFGEGSWLTVV.

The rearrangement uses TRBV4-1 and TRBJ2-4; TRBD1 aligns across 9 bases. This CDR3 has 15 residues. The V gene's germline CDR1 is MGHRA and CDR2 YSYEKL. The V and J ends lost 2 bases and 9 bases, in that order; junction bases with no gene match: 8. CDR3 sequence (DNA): TGCGCCAGCAGCCAACAACCGGGACAGGGTGGCATTCAGTACTTC. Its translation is CASSQQPGQGGIQYF.

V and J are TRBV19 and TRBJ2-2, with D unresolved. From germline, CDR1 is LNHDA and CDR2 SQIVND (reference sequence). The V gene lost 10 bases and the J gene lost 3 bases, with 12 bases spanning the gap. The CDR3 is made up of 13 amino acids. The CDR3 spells CATTYSYTGELFF. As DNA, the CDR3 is TGTGCCACAACTTACAGCTACACCGGGGAGCTGTTTTTT.

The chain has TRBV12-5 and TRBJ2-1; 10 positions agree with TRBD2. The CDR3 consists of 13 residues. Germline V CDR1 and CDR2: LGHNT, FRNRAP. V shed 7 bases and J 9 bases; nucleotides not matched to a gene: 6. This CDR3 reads CASEREGGGEQFF. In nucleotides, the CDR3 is TGTGCTAGTGAGCGGGAGGGCGGGGGTGAGCAGTTCTTC. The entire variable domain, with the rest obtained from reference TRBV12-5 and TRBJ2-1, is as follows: DARVTQTPRHKVTEMGQEVTMRCQPILGHNTVFWYRQTMMQGLELLAYFRNRAPLDDSGMPKDRFSAEMPDATLATLKIQPSEPRDSAVYFCASEREGGGEQFFGPGTRLTVL.

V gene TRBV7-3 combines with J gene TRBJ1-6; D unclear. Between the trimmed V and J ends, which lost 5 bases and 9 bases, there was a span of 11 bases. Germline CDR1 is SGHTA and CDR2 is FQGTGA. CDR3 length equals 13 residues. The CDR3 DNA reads TGTGCCAGCAGCACCGCGGGGAGTTCACCCCTCCACTTT. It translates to CASSTAGSSPLHF.

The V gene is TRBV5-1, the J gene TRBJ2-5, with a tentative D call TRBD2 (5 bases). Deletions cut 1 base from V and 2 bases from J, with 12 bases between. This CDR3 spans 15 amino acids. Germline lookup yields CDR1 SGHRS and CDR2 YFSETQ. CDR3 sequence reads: CASSLFLADQETQYF. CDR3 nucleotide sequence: TGCGCCAGCAGCTTGTTCCTAGCAGATCAAGAGACCCAGTACTTC.